The clone carrying this TCR beta chain came up many times. The antigen remains unidentified. This sample is drawn from a study of CD8 T cells in ankylosing spondylitis. Study-wide results and caveats: There was a TCR beta motif, made of several highly homologous variants, that appeared characteristic of ankylosing spondylitis blood.

V lost 1 base and J 4 bases, leaving 5 bases between the germline ends. CDR3 length: 13 residues. CDR1 and CDR2 (germline): LNHNV, YYDKDF (reference sequence). Preparation of TCR beta libraries was done by quantitative 5'-RACE with molecular barcodes. Each CDR3 protein is one row after TCRdb ran MiXCR on the 5' RACE reads. Counted here are approximately 35,000 distinct CDR3 sequences, roughly 9.6% occurring once; the ten biggest clones make up around 20%. The receptor was isolated from a male donor with ankylosing spondylitis. Sequencing input: synovial fluid, either unsorted or a sorted T cell fraction (not recorded which). The chain employs TRBV15 and TRBJ2-1; no definite D call. CDR3 loop: CATSRATYNEQFF. The CDR3 bases are TGTGCCACCAGCAGAGCTACTTACAATGAGCAGTTCTTC.